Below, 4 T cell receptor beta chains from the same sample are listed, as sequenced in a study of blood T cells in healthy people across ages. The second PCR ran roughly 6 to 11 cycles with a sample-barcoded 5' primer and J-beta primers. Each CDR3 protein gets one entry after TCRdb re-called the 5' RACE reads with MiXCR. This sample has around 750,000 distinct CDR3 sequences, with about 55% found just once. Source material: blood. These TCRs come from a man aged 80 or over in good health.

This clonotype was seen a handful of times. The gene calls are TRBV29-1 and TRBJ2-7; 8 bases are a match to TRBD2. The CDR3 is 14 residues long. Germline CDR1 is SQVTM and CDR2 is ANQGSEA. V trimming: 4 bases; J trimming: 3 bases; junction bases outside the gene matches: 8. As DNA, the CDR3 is TGCAGCGTTGGGGTCGCGGGAGGAAGCTACGAGCAGTACTTC. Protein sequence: CSVGVAGGSYEQYF.

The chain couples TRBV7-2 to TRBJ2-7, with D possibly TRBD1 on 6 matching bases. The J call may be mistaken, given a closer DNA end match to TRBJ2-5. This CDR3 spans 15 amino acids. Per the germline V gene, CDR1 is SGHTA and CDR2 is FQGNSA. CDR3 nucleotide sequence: TGTGCCAGCAGCTTAGGTCCGGCAGGGGCAGAGACCCAGTACTTC. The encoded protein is CASSLGPAGAETQYF.

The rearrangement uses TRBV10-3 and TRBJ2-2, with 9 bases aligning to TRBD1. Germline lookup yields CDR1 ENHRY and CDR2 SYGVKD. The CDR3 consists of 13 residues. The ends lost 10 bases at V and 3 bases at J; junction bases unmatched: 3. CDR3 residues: CASDRGDTGELFF. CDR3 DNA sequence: TGTGCCAGCGACAGGGGGGACACCGGGGAGCTGTTTTTT.

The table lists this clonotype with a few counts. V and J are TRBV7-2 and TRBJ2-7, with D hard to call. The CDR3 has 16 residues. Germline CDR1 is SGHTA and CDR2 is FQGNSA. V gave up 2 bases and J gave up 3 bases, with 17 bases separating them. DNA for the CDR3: TGTGCCAGCAGCTTACCCTTTGGGCAGGCGTACTACGAGCAGTACTTC. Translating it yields CASSLPFGQAYYEQYF.